The clone carrying this T cell receptor (beta chain) was counted a few times. Its antigen is still unknown. The sample belongs to a study of cytomegalovirus exposure and HLA in healthy donors. V lost 3 bases and J 1 base, leaving 9 bases between the germline ends. The V gene's germline CDR1 is SQVTM and CDR2 ANQGSEA. This CDR3 contains 13 residues. 13 Jbeta primers and 60 Vbeta primers were used for the PCR. Source study methods: It was a later analysis that counted roughly 79 million unique TCR beta chains, of which some 9.9 million were shared. Produced via immunoSEQ multiplex PCR; TCRdb's table is partial and in-frame only. D and trimming were read from the DNA, whereas the V and J calls and clone size are those reported in that table. The table includes 80,000 to 100,000 clones, 65% to 85% detected once. Findings and limits, study-wide: About 87% or about 30% of the time was how often most TCR beta V segments were productive, according to an earlier analysis.

The sample was PBMCs. V usage is TRBV29-1 and J usage is TRBJ1-1; D gene unclear. The clonotype was recovered from a man between 40 and 49 years old in good health and CMV-seropositive. The CDR3 sequence is CSVDLRRNTEAFF. DNA of the CDR3: TGCAGCGTTGATTTAAGGAGGAACACTGAAGCTTTCTTT.